The clone carrying this TCR beta chain was found many times. Individual cDNA molecules were tagged with unique molecular identifiers, the study reported. In TCRdb, the 5' RACE reads were re-called with MiXCR into one record per CDR3 protein. The sample holds tens of thousands of distinct CDR3 sequences; roughly 12% are singletons and the top ten take roughly 2.5%. This CDR3 contains 16 residues. Germline V gives CDR1 SEHNR, CDR2 FQNEAQ (reference sequence). With V trimmed by 6 bases and J by 3 bases, 5 bases remained unmatched. The source of the sample is a study of early T cells in non-severe SARS-CoV-2 infection. On the study more broadly: Sequenced material consisted of bulk RNA (from unsorted whole blood), and chains were unpaired.

Sequencing was performed on whole blood, taken at baseline. The clonotype originates from an adult who was a healthcare worker with PCR-confirmed SARS-CoV-2 infection or an uninfected control (not recorded which). The chain links TRBV7-9 to TRBJ1-4; 12 bases agree with TRBD1. The CDR3 spells CASRPGTGGPNEKLFF. In nucleotides, the CDR3 is TGTGCCAGCAGACCCGGGACAGGGGGCCCTAATGAAAAACTGTTTTTT.